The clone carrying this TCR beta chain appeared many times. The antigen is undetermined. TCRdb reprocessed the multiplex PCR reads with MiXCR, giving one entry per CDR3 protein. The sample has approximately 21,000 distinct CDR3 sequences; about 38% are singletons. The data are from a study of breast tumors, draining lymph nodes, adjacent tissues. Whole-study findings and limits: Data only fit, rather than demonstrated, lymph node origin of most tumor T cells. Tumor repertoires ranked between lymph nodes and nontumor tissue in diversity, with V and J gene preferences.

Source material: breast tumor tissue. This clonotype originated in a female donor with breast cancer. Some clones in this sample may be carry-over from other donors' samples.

This CDR3 reads CAWSSFLGNQPQHF. CDR3 sequence (DNA): TGTGCCTGGAGTTCTTTTTTAGGCAATCAGCCCCAGCATTTT. The rearrangement uses TRBV30 and TRBJ1-5; no definite D call. Trimming took 2 bases from V and 2 from J, leaving 10 bases between them. There are 14 residues in the CDR3. In germline, CDR1 is GTSNPN, CDR2 SVGIG (reference sequence). The full variable domain, in which reference TRBV30 and TRBJ1-5 provide the parts outside the CDR3, is SQTIHQWPATLVQPVGSPLSLECTVEGTSNPNLYWYRQAAGRGLQLLFYSVGIGQISSEVPQNLSASRPQDRQFILSSKKLLLSDSGFYLCAWSSFLGNQPQHFGDGTRLSIL.